The 5 T cell receptor beta chains reported below all come from one sample, sequenced in a study of immune evolution from preneoplasia to lung adenocarcinoma. Some clones are missing from TCRdb's copy, which holds only in-frame ones; the method was immunoSEQ multiplex PCR. There are 4,900 or so clones in the sample; under 80% occur only once, and just over 6.5% lies in the top ten. What was sequenced was FFPE minimally invasive lung adenocarcinoma tissue. The receptors were gathered from a person aged 50-69 years with lung adenocarcinoma.

CDR3 sequence: CASSLGPLILSEQFF. DNA of the CDR3: TGTGCCAGCAGCTTAGGCCCCCTGATCCTCAGTGAGCAGTTCTTC. This chain links TRBV7-8 with TRBJ2-1; no clear D gene. V lost 1 base to trimming and J lost 9 bases, with 16 bases between them. The germline CDR1 and CDR2 sequences are SGHVS and FQNEAQ. The CDR3 contains 15 residues.

The sample holds one count of this clone. The chain uses TRBV19 and TRBJ1-1; a possible D gene is TRBD1 (6 bases). This CDR3 has 14 amino acids. Trimming cost V 6 bases and J 1 base, with 12 bases left between them. The germline V gene has CDR1 LNHDA and CDR2 SQIVND (reference sequence). The CDR3 nucleotides are TGTGCCAGTAGCGTAACAGGGCGGAACACTGAAGCTTTCTTT. Protein product: CASSVTGRNTEAFF.

Only a few counts were recorded for this clone. The chain links TRBV20-1 to TRBJ2-1; D gene uncertain. The CDR3 contains 11 residues. V was cut by 4 bases and J by 6 bases, with 7 bases left in between. Germline V gives CDR1 DFQATT, CDR2 SNEGSKA (reference sequence). The CDR3 sequence is CSATVANEQFF. CDR3 nucleotide sequence: TGCAGTGCTACAGTAGCCAATGAGCAGTTCTTC.

The chain links TRBV5-1 to TRBJ2-7; D remains ambiguous. The CDR3 is 14 residues long. V was cut by 0 bases and J by 4 bases, with 11 bases left in between. The germline V gene encodes CDR1 SGHRS and CDR2 YFSETQ. The CDR3 region is CASSLGSLEYEQYF. CDR3 sequence (DNA): TGCGCCAGCAGCTTGGGCTCACTCGAGTACGAGCAGTACTTC.

This clone came up once. This chain connects TRBV28 to TRBJ2-3; TRBD1 matches 8 bases. The germline gives CDR1 MDHEN, CDR2 SYDVKM. V gave up 5 bases and J gave up 3 bases; unmatched junction bases: 4. There are 14 residues in the CDR3. DNA of the CDR3: TGTGCCAGCAGTCCCAGGGGGCGTACAGATACGCAGTATTTT. Translation: CASSPRGRTDTQYF.